This TCR beta chain was sequenced during a study of T cell responses to AZD1222 COVID-19 vaccine. TCRdb keeps only in-frame clones here, not all; method: immunoSEQ multiplex PCR. Among roughly 150,000 clones, 88% were seen once, and the ten largest hold 5.5%. This CDR3 contains 15 residues. Germline V gives CDR1 LGHNA, CDR2 YSLEER. Trimming shortened V by 3 bases and J by 1 base, and 12 bases separated the two germline ends. The sequence came from an adult in good health. V and J are TRBV4-3 and TRBJ1-1; no definite D call. The material sequenced was peripheral blood, taken on day 0 of AZD1222 vaccination. The CDR3 region is CASSQITGGNTEAFF. The CDR3 coding sequence is TGCGCCAGCAGCCAGATTACTGGAGGGAACACTGAAGCTTTCTTT.